The clone carrying this TCR beta chain has only a few counts. The target antigen is unknown. Documented treatment: roughly 11-day PBMC culture with coronavirus spike peptide pools or control peptides (ViraFEST assay). Cultured CD4+ T cell DNA underwent sequencing with the Oncomine TCR Beta short-read assay. Each CDR3 protein is one row after TCRdb ran MiXCR on the PCR reads. The repertoire includes about 20,000 distinct CDR3 sequences, 52% of them detected once, and nearly 7.5% sits in the top ten. The data were taken from a study of vaccination and CD4 T cells after COVID-19. Background on the study: Overlapping spike peptides from SARS-CoV-2, HCoV-NL63, HCoV-OC43 and HCoV-229E served to stimulate the cells.

CDR1 is MNHEY, CDR2 SVGAGI, per germline. The ends were cut back, 1 base at V and 3 bases at J, with 18 bases in the middle. The CDR3 has 17 residues. Sequencing used CD4+ T cells from blood, cultured in vitro. This sequence originates from a human donor who had recovered from COVID-19. V usage is TRBV6-5 and J usage is TRBJ2-5, with D possibly matching TRBD2 (5 bases). The CDR3: CASSYWRPRGIEETQYF. The CDR3 nucleotides read TGTGCCAGCAGTTACTGGCGCCCAAGAGGGATTGAAGAGACCCAGTACTTC.